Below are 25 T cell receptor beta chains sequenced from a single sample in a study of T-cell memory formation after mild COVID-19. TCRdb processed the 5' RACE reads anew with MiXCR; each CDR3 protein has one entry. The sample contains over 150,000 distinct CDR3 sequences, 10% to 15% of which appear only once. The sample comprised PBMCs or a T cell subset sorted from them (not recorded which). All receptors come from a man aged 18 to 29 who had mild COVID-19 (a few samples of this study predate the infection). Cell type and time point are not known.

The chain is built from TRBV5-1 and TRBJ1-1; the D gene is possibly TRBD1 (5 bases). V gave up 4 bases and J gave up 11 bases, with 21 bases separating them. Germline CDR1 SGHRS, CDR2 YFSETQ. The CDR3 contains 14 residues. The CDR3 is CASSDTGTGGNAFF. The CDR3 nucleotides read TGCGCCAGCAGCGACACCGGGACGGGGGGAAATGCTTTCTTT. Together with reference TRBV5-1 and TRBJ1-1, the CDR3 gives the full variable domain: KAGVTQTPRYLIKTRGQQVTLSCSPISGHRSVSWYQQTPGQGLQFLFEYFSETQRNKGNFPGRFSGRQFSNSRSEMNVSTLELGDSALYLCASSDTGTGGNAFFGQGTRLTVV.

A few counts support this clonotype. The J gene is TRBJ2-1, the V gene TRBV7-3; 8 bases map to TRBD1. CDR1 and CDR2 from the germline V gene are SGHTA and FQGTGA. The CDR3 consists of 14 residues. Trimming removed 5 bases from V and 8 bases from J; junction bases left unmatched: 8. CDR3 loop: CASSLGTGPDEQFF. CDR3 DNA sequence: TGTGCCAGCAGCCTAGGGACAGGTCCGGATGAGCAGTTCTTC.

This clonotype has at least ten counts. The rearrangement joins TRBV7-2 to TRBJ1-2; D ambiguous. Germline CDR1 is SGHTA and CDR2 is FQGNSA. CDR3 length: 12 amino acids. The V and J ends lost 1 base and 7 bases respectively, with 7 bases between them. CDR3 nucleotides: TGTGCCAGCAGCTTAGATGACGTTGGCTACACCTTC. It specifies CASSLDDVGYTF.

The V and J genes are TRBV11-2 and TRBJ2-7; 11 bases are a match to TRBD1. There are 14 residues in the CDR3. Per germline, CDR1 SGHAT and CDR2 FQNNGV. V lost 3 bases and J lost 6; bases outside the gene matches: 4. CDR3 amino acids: CASSFGQGASEQYF. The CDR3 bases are TGTGCCAGCAGCTTCGGACAGGGGGCGAGCGAGCAGTACTTC.

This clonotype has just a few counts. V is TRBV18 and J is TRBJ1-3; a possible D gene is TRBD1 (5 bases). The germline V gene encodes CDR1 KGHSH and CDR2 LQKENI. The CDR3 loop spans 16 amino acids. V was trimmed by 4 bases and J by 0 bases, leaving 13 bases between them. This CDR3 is CASSRPTGYSGNTIYF. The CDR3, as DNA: TGTGCCAGCTCACGACCAACAGGTTACTCTGGAAACACCATATATTTT.

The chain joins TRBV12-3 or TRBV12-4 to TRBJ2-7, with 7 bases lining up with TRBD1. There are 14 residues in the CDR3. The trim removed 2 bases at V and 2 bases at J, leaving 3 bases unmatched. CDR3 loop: CASSLRDRTYEQYF. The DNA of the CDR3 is TGTGCCAGCAGTTTAAGGGACAGAACCTACGAGCAGTACTTC.

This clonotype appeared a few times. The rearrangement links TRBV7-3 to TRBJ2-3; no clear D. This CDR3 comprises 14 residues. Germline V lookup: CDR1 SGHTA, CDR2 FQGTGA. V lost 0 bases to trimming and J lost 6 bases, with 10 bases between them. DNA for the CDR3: TGTGCCAGCAGCTTAACCCCGGTGGTTGATACGCAGTATTTT. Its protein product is CASSLTPVVDTQYF.

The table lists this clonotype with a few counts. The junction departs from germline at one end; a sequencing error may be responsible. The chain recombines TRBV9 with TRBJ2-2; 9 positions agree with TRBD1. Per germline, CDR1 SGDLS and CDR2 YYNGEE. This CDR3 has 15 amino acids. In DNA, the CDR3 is TGTGCCAGCAGTGTAGCTGGACAGGGGACCGGGGAGCTGTTTTTT. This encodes CASSVAGQGTGELFF.

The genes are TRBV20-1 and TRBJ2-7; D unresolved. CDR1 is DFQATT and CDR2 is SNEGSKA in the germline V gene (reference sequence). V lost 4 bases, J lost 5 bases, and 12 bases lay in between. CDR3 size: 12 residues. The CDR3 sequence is CSAITGPNEQYF. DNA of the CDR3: TGCAGTGCTATCACCGGGCCAAACGAGCAGTACTTC.

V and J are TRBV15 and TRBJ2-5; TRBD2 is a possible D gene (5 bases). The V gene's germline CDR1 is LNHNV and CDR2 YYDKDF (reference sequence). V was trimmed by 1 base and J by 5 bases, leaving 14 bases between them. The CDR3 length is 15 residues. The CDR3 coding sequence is TGTGCCACCAGCAGAGCTGGAGCGGAAAGTGAGACCCAGTACTTC. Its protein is CATSRAGAESETQYF.

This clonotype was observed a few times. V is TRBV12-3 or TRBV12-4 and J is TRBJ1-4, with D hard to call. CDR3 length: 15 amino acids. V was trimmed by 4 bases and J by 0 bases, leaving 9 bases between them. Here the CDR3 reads CASSWREATNEKLFF. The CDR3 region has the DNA TGTGCCAGCAGTTGGAGGGAGGCAACTAATGAAAAACTGTTTTTT.

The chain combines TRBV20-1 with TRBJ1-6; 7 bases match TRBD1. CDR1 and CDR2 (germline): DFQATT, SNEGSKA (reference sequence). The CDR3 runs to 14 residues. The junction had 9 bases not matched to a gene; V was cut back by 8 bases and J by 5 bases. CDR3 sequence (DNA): TGCAGTACTTATAGGGGGCCCCATAATTCACCCCTCCACTTT. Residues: CSTYRGPHNSPLHF.

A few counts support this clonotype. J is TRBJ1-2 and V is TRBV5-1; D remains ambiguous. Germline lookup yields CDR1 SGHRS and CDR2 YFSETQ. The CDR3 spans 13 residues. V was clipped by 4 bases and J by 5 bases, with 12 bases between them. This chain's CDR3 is CASSTLASYGYTF. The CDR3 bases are TGCGCCAGCAGCACCCTCGCCAGTTATGGCTACACCTTC. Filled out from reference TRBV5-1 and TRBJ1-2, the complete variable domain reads KAGVTQTPRYLIKTRGQQVTLSCSPISGHRSVSWYQQTPGQGLQFLFEYFSETQRNKGNFPGRFSGRQFSNSRSEMNVSTLELGDSALYLCASSTLASYGYTFGSGTRLTVV.

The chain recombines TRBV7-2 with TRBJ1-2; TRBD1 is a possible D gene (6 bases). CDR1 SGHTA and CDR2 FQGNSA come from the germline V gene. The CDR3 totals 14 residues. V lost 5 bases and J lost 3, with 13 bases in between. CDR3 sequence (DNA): TGTGCCAGCAGCCGAAACAGGGTCGACTATGGCTACACCTTC. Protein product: CASSRNRVDYGYTF.

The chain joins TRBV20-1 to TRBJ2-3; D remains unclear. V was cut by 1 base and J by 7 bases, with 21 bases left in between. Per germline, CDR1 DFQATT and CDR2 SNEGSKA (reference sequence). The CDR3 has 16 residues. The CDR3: CSARVGIDTPRYTQYF. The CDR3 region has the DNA TGCAGTGCTAGAGTGGGGATTGACACCCCCAGATATACGCAGTATTTT.

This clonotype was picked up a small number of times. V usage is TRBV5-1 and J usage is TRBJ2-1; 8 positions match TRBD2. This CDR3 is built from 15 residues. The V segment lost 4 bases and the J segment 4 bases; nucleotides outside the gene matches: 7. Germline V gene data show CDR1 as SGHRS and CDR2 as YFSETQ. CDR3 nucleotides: TGCGCCAGCAGCCCCGCGGGGGGACCGTACAATGAGCAGTTCTTC. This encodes CASSPAGGPYNEQFF.

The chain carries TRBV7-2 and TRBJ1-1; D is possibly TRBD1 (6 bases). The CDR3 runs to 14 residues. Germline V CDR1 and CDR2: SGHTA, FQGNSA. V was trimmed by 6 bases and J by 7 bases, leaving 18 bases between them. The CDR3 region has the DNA TGTGCCAGCAGGCGACCAGGGGTAACAATTGAAGCTTTCTTT. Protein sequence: CASRRPGVTIEAFF.

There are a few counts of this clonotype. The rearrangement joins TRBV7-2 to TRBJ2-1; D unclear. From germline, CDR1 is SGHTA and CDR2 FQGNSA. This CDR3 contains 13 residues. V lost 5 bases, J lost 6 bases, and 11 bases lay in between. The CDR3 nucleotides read TGTGCCAGCAGCCGTTTCGTGGGCAATGAGCAGTTCTTC. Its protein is CASSRFVGNEQFF.

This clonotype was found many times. CDR3 loop: CATSDGYEQYF. The CDR3 bases are TGTGCCACCAGTGATGGATACGAGCAGTACTTC. This chain links TRBV24-1 with TRBJ2-7; unclear D gene. Germline-derived CDR1 and CDR2 are KGHDR and SFDVKD. V shed 3 bases and J shed 4 bases, with 3 bases lying between them. The CDR3 consists of 11 residues.

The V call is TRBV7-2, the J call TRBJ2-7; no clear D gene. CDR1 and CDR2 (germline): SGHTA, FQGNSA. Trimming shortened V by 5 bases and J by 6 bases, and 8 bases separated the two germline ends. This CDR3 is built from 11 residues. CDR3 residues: CASSRNREQYF. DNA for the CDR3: TGTGCCAGCAGCCGTAATCGCGAGCAGTACTTC.

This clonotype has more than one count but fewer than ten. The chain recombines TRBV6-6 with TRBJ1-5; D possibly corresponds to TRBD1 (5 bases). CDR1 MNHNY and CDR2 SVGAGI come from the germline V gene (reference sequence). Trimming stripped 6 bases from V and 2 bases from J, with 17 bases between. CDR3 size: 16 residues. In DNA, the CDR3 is TGTGCCAGCAGAGTAGACCAGGGTAGGGGCAATCAGCCCCAGCATTTT. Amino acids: CASRVDQGRGNQPQHF.

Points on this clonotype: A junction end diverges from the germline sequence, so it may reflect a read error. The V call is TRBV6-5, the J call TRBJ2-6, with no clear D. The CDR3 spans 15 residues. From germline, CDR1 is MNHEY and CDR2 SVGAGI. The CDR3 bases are TGTGCCCGCAGTCCCGGGCAAGGGGGGGCCAACGTCCTGACTTTC. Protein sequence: CARSPGQGGANVLTF.

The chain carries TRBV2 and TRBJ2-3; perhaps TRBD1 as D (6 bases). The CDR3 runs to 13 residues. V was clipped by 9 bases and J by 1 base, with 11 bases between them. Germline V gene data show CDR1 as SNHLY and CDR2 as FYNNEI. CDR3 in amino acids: CASHRDRTDTQYF. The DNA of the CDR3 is TGTGCCAGTCACAGGGACCGCACAGATACGCAGTATTTT.

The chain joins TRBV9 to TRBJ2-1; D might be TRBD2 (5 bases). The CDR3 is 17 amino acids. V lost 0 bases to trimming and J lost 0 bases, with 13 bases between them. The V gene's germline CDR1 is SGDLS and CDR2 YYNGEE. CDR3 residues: CASSVAQRGSSYNEQFF. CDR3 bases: TGTGCCAGCAGCGTAGCACAACGGGGAAGCTCCTACAATGAGCAGTTCTTC.

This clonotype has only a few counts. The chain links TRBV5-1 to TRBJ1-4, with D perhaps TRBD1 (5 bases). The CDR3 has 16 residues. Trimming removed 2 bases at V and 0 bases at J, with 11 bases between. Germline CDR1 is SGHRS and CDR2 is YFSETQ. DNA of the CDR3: TGCGCCAGCAGCTTTTCAGGGTCTTCAACTAATGAAAAACTGTTTTTT. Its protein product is CASSFSGSSTNEKLFF.